The 19 T cell receptor beta chains below come from one sample, sequenced in a study of blood T cell repertoires in COVID-19. Clones were read by immunoSEQ multiplex PCR, and TCRdb kept only the in-frame ones, dropping some. The sample carries a few hundred thousand clones, 80% to 95% recorded once. Sequenced input: PBMCs or T cells enriched from blood (not recorded which). These receptors all come from a woman aged 25 to 39 who had recovered from COVID-19.

This chain uses TRBV28 with TRBJ2-1, with TRBD2 matching 8 bases. V gave up 2 bases and J gave up 3 bases; unmatched junction bases: 12. This CDR3 is 18 amino acids long. Looked up from germline, CDR1 is MDHEN and CDR2 is SYDVKM. This CDR3 is CASSLPRLSGSSYNEQFF. The CDR3 DNA reads as TGTGCCAGCAGTTTACCCCGACTAAGCGGGAGTAGCTACAATGAGCAGTTCTTC.

V is TRBV7-2 and J is TRBJ2-7; possibly TRBD1 for D (5 bases). Germline assignment: CDR1 SGHTA and CDR2 FQGNSA. The CDR3 extends over 15 amino acids. The V end was cut by 1 base, the J end by 6 bases, with 16 bases between. CDR3 protein: CASSLERPGISEQYF. The CDR3 DNA reads as TGTGCCAGCAGCTTAGAGAGGCCAGGGATTAGCGAGCAGTACTTC.

The gene calls are TRBV5-4 and TRBJ1-2, with unresolved D. Trimming left V 0 bases short and J 8 bases short, with 14 bases between. The V gene's germline CDR1 is SGHNT and CDR2 YYREEE (reference sequence). The CDR3 runs 14 residues. The CDR3 nucleotides are TGTGCCAGCAGCTTGGTCTTCGGGGTTTCGGGCTACACCTTC. Translated, it gives CASSLVFGVSGYTF. Supplemented by reference TRBV5-4 and TRBJ1-2, the full variable domain reads ETGVTQSPTHLIKTRGQQVTLRCSSQSGHNTVSWYQQALGQGPQFIFQYYREEENGRGNFPPRFSGLQFPNYSSELNVNALELDDSALYLCASSLVFGVSGYTFGSGTRLTVV.

On this clone itself: Other DNA sequences in the sample encode the same CDR3. The chain combines TRBV19 with TRBJ2-5, with 7 bases identical to TRBD1. The V gene's germline CDR1 is LNHDA and CDR2 SQIVND (reference sequence). The V gene end was trimmed by 5 bases and the J gene end by 1 base; junction bases not matched to a gene: 4. The CDR3 is 14 residues long. CDR3 loop: CASSSSGGQETQYF. The CDR3 DNA reads as TGTGCCAGTAGTTCTTCAGGGGGCCAAGAGACCCAGTACTTC.

The genes are TRBV11-2 and TRBJ2-3; D remains unclear. Germline assignment: CDR1 SGHAT and CDR2 FQNNGV. The CDR3 contains 15 residues. V was cut by 5 bases and J by 0 bases, with 12 bases left in between. CDR3: CASSHSLSSTDTQYF. CDR3 bases: TGTGCCAGCAGCCATAGCCTTTCTAGCACAGATACGCAGTATTTT.

A single count supports this clone. This chain connects TRBV28 to TRBJ1-1; D remains unclear. The CDR3 has 19 residues. Trimming cost V 2 bases and J 1 base, with 23 bases left between them. CDR1 is MDHEN, CDR2 SYDVKM, per germline. The CDR3 loop is CASSLASGLLLSENTEAFF. CDR3 sequence (DNA): TGTGCCAGCAGTTTAGCCTCGGGTTTACTTCTCTCGGAGAACACTGAAGCTTTCTTT.

Points on this clone: The junction differs from germline at one of its ends, possibly a read error. The V call is TRBV7-7, the J call TRBJ2-5; 10 bases are a match to TRBD1. The length of the CDR3 is 15 residues. The germline V gene has CDR1 SSHAT and CDR2 FNYEAQ (reference sequence). The CDR3 nucleotides read TGTGCTAGCAGCTTGGGAGGGACAGGGGACGAGACCCAGTACTTC. Its translation is CASSLGGTGDETQYF.

The rearrangement uses TRBV2 and TRBJ2-1; 8 bases are a match to TRBD2. Trimming at V came to 4 bases and at J to 7 bases, leaving 9 bases not matched to a gene. Germline lookup yields CDR1 SNHLY and CDR2 FYNNEI. The CDR3 contains 15 residues. The chain's CDR3 is CASSVEAGVGNEQFF. CDR3 in DNA: TGTGCCAGCAGTGTTGAAGCGGGGGTGGGAAATGAGCAGTTCTTC.

This clone was counted a single time. The J gene is TRBJ1-2, the V gene TRBV14; 10 bases are shared with TRBD1. The junction had 4 bases not matched to a gene; V was cut back by 4 bases and J by 2 bases. This CDR3 contains 15 residues. Germline V gives CDR1 SGHDN, CDR2 FVKESK. The CDR3 DNA reads as TGTGCCAGCAGCCCGGGACAGGGGAGGAACTATGGCTACACCTTC. Residues: CASSPGQGRNYGYTF.

The gene calls are TRBV5-1 and TRBJ1-2; the D gene is possibly TRBD1 (5 bases). CDR3 length equals 15 residues. Germline values: CDR1 SGHRS, CDR2 YFSETQ. V gave up 0 bases and J gave up 4 bases, with 13 bases separating them. The DNA of the CDR3 is TGCGCCAGCAGCTTGGGACAGCCGGGTCGCTATGGCTACACCTTC. It encodes CASSLGQPGRYGYTF. Drawing the rest from reference TRBV5-1 and TRBJ1-2, the complete variable domain is KAGVTQTPRYLIKTRGQQVTLSCSPISGHRSVSWYQQTPGQGLQFLFEYFSETQRNKGNFPGRFSGRQFSNSRSEMNVSTLELGDSALYLCASSLGQPGRYGYTFGSGTRLTVV.

V is TRBV5-1 and J is TRBJ1-2, with 7 nucleotides matching TRBD1. CDR1 and CDR2 from the germline V gene are SGHRS and YFSETQ. CDR3 size: 14 residues. Trimming removed 0 bases from V and 6 bases from J; junction bases left unmatched: 5. CDR3 sequence (DNA): TGCGCCAGCAGCTTGGGGCAGGGGGGAAATGGCTACACCTTC. Protein: CASSLGQGGNGYTF.

This clone is a singleton in its sample. The rearrangement joins TRBV19 to TRBJ2-2; a possible D gene is TRBD1 (7 bases). CDR1 and CDR2 (germline): LNHDA, SQIVND (reference sequence). Trimming removed 5 bases at V and 4 bases at J, with 11 bases between. The CDR3 contains 14 residues. The DNA for the CDR3 is TGTGCCAGTAGTCGACAGGGAGGCACCGGGGAGCTGTTTTTT. Its translation is CASSRQGGTGELFF.

This clone was counted a single time. The rearrangement uses TRBV3-1 (or the pseudogene TRBV3-2) and TRBJ2-5, with TRBD2 matching over 11 bases. The CDR3 is made up of 16 amino acids. The germline V gene encodes CDR1 LGHDT and CDR2 YNNKEL (reference sequence). The V segment lost 1 base and the J segment 2 bases; nucleotides outside the gene matches: 3. CDR3 amino acids: CASSQVTSGEQETQYF. The DNA of the CDR3 is TGTGCCAGCAGCCAAGTGACTAGCGGGGAACAAGAGACCCAGTACTTC.

The rearrangement links TRBV19 to TRBJ1-2, with D maybe TRBD1 (5 bases). This CDR3 is built from 15 residues. Per germline, CDR1 LNHDA and CDR2 SQIVND (reference sequence). Trimming removed 6 bases from V and 2 bases from J, with 16 bases in between. CDR3 protein: CASRSQGGSNYGYTF. The CDR3 DNA reads TGTGCCAGTAGAAGTCAGGGCGGATCAAACTATGGCTACACCTTC.

The rearrangement joins TRBV20-1 to TRBJ2-5; perhaps TRBD2 as D (5 bases). Trimming cost V 3 bases and J 5 bases, with 13 bases left between them. Germline CDR1 and CDR2: DFQATT and SNEGSKA (reference sequence). The CDR3 length is 13 residues. The CDR3 protein is CSASWTGVETQYF. CDR3 sequence (DNA): TGCAGTGCTAGTTGGACCGGGGTGGAGACCCAGTACTTC.

The chain recombines TRBV30 with TRBJ2-7; TRBD1 agrees at 10 bases. V shed 2 bases and J 7 bases; nucleotides not matched to a gene: 8. Germline CDR1 and CDR2: GTSNPN and SVGIG (reference sequence). This CDR3 comprises 14 residues. In DNA, the CDR3 is TGTGCCTGGAGTCACGGACAGGGGGGGACGGAGCAGTACTTC. Residues: CAWSHGQGGTEQYF.

The J gene is TRBJ2-7, the V gene TRBV5-1, with TRBD1 matching over 8 bases. J gave up 5 bases and V 1 base, and 8 bases lay outside the gene matches. This CDR3 spans 15 amino acids. Per germline, CDR1 SGHRS and CDR2 YFSETQ. In DNA, the CDR3 is TGCGCCAGCAGCTTGACAGGGGGGCTTCAGGACGAGCAGTACTTC. This gives the protein CASSLTGGLQDEQYF.

Comments on this clone: Other DNA sequences of this sample code for an identical CDR3. This chain connects TRBV7-8 to TRBJ2-1, with 12 nucleotides matching TRBD1. This CDR3 comprises 16 residues. The germline V gene encodes CDR1 SGHVS and CDR2 FQNEAQ. The ends lost 5 bases at V and 5 bases at J; junction bases unmatched: 7. CDR3 residues: CASSPSGQGADNEQFF. DNA for the CDR3: TGTGCCAGCAGCCCCTCGGGACAGGGGGCCGACAATGAGCAGTTCTTC.

The table lists this clone with a count of one. The chain links TRBV6-2 or TRBV6-3 to TRBJ2-7; 7 positions agree with TRBD1. This CDR3 contains 16 residues. CDR1 MNHEY and CDR2 SVGEGT come from the germline V gene. V dropped 4 bases and J dropped 3; count of bases not matched to a gene: 12. In nucleotides, the CDR3 is TGTGCCAGCAGTTTTCTCCGAGGGACAGTCCTCTACGAGCAGTACTTC. Translation gives CASSFLRGTVLYEQYF.